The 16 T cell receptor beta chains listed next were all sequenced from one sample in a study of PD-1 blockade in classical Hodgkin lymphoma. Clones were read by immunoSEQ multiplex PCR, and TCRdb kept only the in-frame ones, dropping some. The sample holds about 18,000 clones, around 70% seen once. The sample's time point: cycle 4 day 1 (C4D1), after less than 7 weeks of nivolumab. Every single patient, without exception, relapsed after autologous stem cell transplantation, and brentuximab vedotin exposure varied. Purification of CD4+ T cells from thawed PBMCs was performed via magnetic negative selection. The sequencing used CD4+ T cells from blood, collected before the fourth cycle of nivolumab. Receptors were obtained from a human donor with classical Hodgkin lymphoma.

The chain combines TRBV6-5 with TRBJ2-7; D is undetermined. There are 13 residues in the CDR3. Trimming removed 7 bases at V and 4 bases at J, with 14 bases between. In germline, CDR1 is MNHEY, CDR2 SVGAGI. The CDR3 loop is CASTQLAGYEQYF. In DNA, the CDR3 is TGTGCCAGCACCCAACTCGCCGGTTACGAGCAGTACTTC.

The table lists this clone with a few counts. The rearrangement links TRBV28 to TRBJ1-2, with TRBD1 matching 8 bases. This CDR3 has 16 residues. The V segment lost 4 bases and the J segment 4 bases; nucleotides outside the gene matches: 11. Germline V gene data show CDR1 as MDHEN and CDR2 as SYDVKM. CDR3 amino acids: CASSSHSRGLVYGYTF. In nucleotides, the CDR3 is TGTGCCAGCAGTTCTCACTCCAGGGGGCTCGTCTATGGCTACACCTTC.

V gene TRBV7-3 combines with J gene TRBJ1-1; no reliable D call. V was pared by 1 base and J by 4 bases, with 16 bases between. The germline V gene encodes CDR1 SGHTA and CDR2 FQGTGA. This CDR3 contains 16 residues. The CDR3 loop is CASSLNPVTGLTEAFF. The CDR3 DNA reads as TGTGCCAGCAGCTTAAACCCAGTCACGGGCCTCACTGAAGCTTTCTTT.

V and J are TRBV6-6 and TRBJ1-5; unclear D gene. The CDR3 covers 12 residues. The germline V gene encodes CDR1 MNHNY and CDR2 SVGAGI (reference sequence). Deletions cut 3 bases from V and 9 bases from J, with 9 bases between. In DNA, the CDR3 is TGTGCCAGCAGTTATGAGAGGTCGCCCCAGCATTTT. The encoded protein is CASSYERSPQHF.

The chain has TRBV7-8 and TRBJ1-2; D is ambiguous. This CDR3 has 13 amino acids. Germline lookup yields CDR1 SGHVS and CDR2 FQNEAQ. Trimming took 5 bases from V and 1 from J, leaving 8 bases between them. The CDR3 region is CASSMDFNYGYTF. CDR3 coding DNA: TGTGCCAGCAGCATGGACTTTAACTATGGCTACACCTTC.

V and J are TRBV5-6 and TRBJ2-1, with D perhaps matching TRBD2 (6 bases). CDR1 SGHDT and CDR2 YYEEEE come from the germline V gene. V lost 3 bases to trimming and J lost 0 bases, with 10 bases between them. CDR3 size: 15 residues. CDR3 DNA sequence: TGTGCCAGCAGCTCGGGACTTAACTCCTACAATGAGCAGTTCTTC. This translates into CASSSGLNSYNEQFF.

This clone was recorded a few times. This CDR3 reads CASSETGRETQYF. The CDR3 nucleotides read TGTGCCAGCAGCGAGACAGGGAGAGAGACCCAGTACTTC. V usage is TRBV5-5 and J usage is TRBJ2-5; 7 bases align to TRBD1. CDR3 length: 13 residues. Germline CDR1 is SGHKS and CDR2 is YYEKEE (reference sequence). J was trimmed by 4 bases and V by 4 bases; bases with no gene match: 4.

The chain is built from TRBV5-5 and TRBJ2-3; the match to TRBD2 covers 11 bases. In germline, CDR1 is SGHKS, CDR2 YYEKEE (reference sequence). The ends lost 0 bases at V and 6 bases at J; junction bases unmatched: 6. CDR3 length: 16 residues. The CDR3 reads CASSLGGASGGDTQYF. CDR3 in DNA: TGTGCCAGCAGCTTGGGAGGCGCTAGCGGGGGGGATACGCAGTATTTT.

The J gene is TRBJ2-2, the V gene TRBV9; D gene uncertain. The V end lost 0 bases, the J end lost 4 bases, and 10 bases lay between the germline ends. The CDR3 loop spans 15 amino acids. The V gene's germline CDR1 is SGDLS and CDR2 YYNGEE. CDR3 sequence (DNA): TGTGCCAGCAGCGTAGATACACAACCCACCGGGGAGCTGTTTTTT. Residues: CASSVDTQPTGELFF.

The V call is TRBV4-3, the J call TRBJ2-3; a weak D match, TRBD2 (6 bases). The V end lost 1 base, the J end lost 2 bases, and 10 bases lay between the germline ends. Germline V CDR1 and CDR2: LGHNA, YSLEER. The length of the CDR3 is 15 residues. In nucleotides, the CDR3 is TGCGCCAGCAGCCAAGGGGACTCACTCACAGATACGCAGTATTTT. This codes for CASSQGDSLTDTQYF.

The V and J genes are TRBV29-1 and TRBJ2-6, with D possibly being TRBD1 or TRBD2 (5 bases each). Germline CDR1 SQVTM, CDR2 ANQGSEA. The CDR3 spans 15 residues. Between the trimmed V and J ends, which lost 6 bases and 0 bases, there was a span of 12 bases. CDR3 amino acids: CSVTGRGSGANVLTF. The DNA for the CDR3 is TGCAGCGTCACAGGTCGGGGCTCTGGGGCCAACGTCCTGACTTTC.

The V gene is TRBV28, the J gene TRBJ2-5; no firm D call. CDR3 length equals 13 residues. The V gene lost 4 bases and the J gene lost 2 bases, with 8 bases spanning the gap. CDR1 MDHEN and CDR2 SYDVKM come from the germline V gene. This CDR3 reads CASSSGTQETQYF. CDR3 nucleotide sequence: TGTGCCAGCAGTTCCGGCACTCAAGAGACCCAGTACTTC.

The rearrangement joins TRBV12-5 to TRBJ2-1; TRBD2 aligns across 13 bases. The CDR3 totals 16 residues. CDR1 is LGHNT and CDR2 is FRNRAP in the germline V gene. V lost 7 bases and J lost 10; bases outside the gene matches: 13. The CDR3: CASAASGLAGVFEQFF. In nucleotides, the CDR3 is TGTGCTAGTGCCGCCTCCGGACTAGCGGGAGTTTTCGAGCAGTTCTTC.

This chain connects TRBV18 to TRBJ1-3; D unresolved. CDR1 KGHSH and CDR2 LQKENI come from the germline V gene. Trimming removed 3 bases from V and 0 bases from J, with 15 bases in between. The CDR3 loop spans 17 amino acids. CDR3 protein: CASSPRPIEPSGNTIYF. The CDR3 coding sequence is TGTGCCAGCTCACCTCGACCGATCGAACCCTCTGGAAACACCATATATTTT.

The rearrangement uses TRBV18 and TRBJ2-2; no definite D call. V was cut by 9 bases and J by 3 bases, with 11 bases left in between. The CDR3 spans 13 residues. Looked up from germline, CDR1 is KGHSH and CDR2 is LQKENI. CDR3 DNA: TGTGCCAGTTCTCCCGCGGACACCGGGGAGCTGTTTTTT. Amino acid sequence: CASSPADTGELFF.

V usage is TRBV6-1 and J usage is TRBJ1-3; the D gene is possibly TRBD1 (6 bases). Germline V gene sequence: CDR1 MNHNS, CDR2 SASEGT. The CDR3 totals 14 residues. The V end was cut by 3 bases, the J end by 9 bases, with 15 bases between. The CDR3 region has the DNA TGTGCCAGCAGTGAGTCACCAGGGGTTGTCACCATATATTTT. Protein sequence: CASSESPGVVTIYF.